This entry lists 2 T cell receptor beta chains sequenced from one sample in a study of blood T cell repertoires in COVID-19. The method was immunoSEQ multiplex PCR; TCRdb's version includes in-frame clones alone and lacks a portion of them. The sample records approximately 440,000 clones, roughly 87% being singletons. The sequenced sample was PBMCs or T cells enriched from blood (not recorded which). These TCRs come from a woman between 18 and 30 years old who had recovered from COVID-19.

The chain has TRBV18 and TRBJ2-1; TRBD1 matches 8 bases. J lost 5 bases, V lost 3 bases, and 6 bases had no gene match. Germline CDR1 and CDR2: KGHSH and LQKENI. The CDR3 consists of 15 residues. DNA for the CDR3: TGTGCCAGCTCACCCGGACAGGGTTACCACAATGAGCAGTTCTTC. This gives the protein CASSPGQGYHNEQFF.

Concerning this clone itself: The sample holds other DNA sequences that translate to the same CDR3. The chain uses TRBV2 and TRBJ2-7; 11 positions agree with TRBD1. CDR1 and CDR2 (germline): SNHLY, FYNNEI. This CDR3 is 14 amino acids long. The trim removed 4 bases at V and 2 bases at J, leaving 1 base unmatched. CDR3 residues: CASSVGQGAYEQYF. The CDR3 nucleotides read TGTGCCAGCAGTGTGGGACAGGGGGCCTACGAGCAGTACTTC.